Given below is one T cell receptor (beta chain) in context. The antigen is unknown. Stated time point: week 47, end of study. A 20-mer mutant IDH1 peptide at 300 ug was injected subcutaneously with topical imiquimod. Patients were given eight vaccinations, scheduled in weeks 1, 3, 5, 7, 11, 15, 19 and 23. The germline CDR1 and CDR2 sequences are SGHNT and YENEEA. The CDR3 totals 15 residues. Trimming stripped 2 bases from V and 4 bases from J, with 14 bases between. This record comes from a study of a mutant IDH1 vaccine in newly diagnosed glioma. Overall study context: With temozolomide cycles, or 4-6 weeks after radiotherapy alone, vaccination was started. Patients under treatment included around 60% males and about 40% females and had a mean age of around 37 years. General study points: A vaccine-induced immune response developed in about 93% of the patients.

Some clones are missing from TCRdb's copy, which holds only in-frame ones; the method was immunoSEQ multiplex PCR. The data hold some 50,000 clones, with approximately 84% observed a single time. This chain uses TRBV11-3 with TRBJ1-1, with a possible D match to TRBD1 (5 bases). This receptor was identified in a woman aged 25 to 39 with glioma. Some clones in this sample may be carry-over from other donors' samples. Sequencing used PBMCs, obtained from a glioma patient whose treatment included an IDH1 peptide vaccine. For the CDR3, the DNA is TGTGCCAGCAGCTTACTACAGGCCGGGAGCACTGAAGCTTTCTTT. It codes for CASSLLQAGSTEAFF.